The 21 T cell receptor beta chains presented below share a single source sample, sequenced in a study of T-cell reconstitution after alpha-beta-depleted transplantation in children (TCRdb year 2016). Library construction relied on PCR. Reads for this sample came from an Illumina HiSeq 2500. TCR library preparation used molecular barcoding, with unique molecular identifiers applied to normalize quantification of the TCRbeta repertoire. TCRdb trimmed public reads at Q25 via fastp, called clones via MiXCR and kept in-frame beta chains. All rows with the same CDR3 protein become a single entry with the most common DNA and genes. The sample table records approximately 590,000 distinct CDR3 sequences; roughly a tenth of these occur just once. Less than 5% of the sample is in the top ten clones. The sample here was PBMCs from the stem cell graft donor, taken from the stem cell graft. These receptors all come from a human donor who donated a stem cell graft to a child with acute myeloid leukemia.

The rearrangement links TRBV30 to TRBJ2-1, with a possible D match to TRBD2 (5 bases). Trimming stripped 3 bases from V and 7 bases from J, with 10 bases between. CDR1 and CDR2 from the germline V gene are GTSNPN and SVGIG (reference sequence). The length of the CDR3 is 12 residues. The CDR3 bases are TGTGCCTGGAGGGGGTGGGAGAATGAGCAGTTCTTC. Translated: CAWRGWENEQFF.

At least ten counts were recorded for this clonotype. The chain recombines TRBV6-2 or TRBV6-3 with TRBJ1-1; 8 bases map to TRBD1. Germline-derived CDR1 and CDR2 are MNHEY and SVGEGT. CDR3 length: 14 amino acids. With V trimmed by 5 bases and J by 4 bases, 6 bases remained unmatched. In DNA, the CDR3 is TGTGCCAGCAGTCTACAGGGGGTCGGCACTGAAGCTTTCTTT. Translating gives CASSLQGVGTEAFF.

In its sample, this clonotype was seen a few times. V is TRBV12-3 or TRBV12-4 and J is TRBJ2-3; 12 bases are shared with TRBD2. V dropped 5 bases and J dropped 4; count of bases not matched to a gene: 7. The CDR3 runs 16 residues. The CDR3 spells CASSGGLAGGADTQYF. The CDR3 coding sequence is TGTGCCAGCAGTGGGGGACTAGCGGGCGGCGCAGATACGCAGTATTTT.

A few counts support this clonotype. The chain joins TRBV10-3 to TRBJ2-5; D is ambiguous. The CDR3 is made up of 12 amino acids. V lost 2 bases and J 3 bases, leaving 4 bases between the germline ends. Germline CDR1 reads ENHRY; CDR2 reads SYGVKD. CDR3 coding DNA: TGTGCCATCAGTGAGCAGGAAGAGACCCAGTACTTC. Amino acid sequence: CAISEQEETQYF.

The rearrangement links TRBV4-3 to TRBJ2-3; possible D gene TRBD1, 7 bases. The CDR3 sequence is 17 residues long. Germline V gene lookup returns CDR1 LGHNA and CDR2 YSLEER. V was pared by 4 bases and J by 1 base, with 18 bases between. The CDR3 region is CASSPGGGPDGTDTQYF. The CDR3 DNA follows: TGCGCCAGCAGCCCAGGGGGAGGTCCGGACGGCACAGATACGCAGTATTTT.

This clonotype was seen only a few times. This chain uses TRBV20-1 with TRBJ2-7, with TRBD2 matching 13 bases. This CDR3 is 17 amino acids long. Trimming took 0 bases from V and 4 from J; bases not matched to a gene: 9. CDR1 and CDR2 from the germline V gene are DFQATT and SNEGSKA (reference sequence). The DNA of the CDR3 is TGCAGTGCTAGAGATCGCCGGACTAGCGGGAGTTTATACGAGCAGTACTTC. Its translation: CSARDRRTSGSLYEQYF.

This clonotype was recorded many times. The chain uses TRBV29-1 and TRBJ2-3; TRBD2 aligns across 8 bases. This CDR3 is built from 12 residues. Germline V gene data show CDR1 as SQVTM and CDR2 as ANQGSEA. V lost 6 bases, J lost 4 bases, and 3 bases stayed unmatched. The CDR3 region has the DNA TGCAGCGTAAGCGGGAGCCCAGATACGCAGTATTTT. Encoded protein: CSVSGSPDTQYF.

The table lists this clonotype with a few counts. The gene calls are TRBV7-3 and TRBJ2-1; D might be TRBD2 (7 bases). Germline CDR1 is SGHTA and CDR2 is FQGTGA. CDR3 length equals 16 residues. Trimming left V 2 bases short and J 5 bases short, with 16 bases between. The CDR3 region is CASSLLGGRVDNEQFF. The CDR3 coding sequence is TGTGCCAGCAGCTTACTAGGGGGGAGGGTGGACAATGAGCAGTTCTTC.

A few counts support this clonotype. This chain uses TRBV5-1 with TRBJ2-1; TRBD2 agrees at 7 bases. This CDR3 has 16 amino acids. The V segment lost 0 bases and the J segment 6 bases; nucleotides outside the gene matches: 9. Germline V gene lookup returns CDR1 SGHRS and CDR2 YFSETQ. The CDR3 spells CASSLAGGGLLNEQFF. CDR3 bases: TGCGCCAGCAGCTTGGCCGGGGGAGGGCTACTCAATGAGCAGTTCTTC.

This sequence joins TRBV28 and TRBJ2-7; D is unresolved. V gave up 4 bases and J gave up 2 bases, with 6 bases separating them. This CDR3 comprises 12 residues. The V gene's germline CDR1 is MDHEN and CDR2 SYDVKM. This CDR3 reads CASSSIPYEQYF. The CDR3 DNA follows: TGTGCCAGCAGTTCAATTCCCTACGAGCAGTACTTC.

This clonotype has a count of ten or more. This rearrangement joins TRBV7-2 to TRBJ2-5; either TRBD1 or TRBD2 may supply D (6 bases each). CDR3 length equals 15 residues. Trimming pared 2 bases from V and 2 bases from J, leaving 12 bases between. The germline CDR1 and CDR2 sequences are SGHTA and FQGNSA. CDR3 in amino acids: CASSLRRGAQETQYF. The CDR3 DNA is TGTGCCAGCAGCTTAAGGAGGGGGGCTCAAGAGACCCAGTACTTC.

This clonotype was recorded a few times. The CDR3: CASSEAGTGRYNEQFF. CDR3 nucleotides: TGTGCCAGCAGCGAAGCCGGGACGGGGAGATACAATGAGCAGTTCTTC. The chain is built from TRBV11-3 and TRBJ2-1, with D tentatively TRBD1 or TRBD2 (5 bases each). Germline-derived CDR1 and CDR2 are SGHNT and YENEEA. The CDR3 sequence is 16 residues long. The V end lost 5 bases, the J end lost 4 bases, and 18 bases lay between the germline ends.

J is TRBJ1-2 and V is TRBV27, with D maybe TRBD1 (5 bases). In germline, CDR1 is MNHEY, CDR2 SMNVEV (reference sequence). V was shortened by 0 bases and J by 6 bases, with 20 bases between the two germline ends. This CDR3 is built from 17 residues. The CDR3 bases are TGTGCCAGCAGTTTATCTTCGGGGGTAAAAGGACGTAATGGCTACACCTTC. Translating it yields CASSLSSGVKGRNGYTF.

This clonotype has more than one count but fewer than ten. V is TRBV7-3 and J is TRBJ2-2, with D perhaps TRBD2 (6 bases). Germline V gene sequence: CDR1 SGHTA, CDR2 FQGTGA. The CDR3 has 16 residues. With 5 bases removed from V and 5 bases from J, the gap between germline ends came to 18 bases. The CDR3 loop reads CASSLLGTYSTGELFF. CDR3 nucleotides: TGTGCCAGCAGCCTACTCGGGACTTACAGTACCGGGGAGCTGTTTTTT. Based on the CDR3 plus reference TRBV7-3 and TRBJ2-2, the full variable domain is GAGVSQTPSNKVTEKGKYVELRCDPISGHTALYWYRQSLGQGPEFLIYFQGTGAADDSGLPNDRFFAVRPEGSVSTLKIQRTERGDSAVYLCASSLLGTYSTGELFFGEGSRLTVL.

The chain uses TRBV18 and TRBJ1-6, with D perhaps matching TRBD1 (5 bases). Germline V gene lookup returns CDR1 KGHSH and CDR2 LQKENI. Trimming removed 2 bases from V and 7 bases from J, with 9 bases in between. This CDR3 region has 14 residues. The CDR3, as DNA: TGTGCCAGCTCACCAGTAGGGGAGAATTCACCCCTCCACTTT. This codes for CASSPVGENSPLHF.

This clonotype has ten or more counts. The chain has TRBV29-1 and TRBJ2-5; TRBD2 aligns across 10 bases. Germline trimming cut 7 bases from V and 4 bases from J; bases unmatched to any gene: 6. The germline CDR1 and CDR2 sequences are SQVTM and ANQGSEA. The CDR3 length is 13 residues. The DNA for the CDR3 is TGCAGCGGATCTAGCGGGAGCCTAGAGACCCAGTACTTC. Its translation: CSGSSGSLETQYF.

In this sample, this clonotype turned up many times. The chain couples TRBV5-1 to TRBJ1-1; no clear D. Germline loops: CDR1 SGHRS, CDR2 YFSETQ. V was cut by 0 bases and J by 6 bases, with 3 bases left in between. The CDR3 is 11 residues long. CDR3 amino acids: CASSLGAEAFF. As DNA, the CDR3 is TGCGCCAGCAGCTTGGGCGCTGAAGCTTTCTTT. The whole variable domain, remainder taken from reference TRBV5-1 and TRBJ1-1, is KAGVTQTPRYLIKTRGQQVTLSCSPISGHRSVSWYQQTPGQGLQFLFEYFSETQRNKGNFPGRFSGRQFSNSRSEMNVSTLELGDSALYLCASSLGAEAFFGQGTRLTVV.

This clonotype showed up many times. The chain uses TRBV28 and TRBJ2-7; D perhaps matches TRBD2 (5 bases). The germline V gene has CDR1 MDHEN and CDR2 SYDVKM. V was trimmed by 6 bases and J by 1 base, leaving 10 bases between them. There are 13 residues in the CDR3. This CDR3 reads CASRTRGSYEQYF. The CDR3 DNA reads TGTGCCAGCAGGACACGGGGATCCTACGAGCAGTACTTC. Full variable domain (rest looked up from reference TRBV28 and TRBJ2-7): DVKVTQSSRYLVKRTGEKVFLECVQDMDHENMFWYRQDPGLGLRLIYFSYDVKMKEKGDIPEGYSVSREKKERFSLILESASTNQTSMYLCASRTRGSYEQYFGPGTRLTVT.

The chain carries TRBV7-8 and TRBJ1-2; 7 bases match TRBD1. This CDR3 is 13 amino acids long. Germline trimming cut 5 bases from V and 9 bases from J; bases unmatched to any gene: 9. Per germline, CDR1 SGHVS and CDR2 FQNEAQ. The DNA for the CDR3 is TGTGCCAGCAGCCAAACAGGGGTTATAAGCTACACCTTC. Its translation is CASSQTGVISYTF.

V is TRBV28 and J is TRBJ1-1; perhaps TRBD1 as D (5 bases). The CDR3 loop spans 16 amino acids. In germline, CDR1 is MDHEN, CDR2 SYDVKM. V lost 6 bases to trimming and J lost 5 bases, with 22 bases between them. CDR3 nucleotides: TGTGCCAGCAGCTCCGGGACGCCCGGAGGAGGGACTGAAGCTTTCTTT. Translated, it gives CASSSGTPGGGTEAFF. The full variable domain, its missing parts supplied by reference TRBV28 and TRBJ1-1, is DVKVTQSSRYLVKRTGEKVFLECVQDMDHENMFWYRQDPGLGLRLIYFSYDVKMKEKGDIPEGYSVSREKKERFSLILESASTNQTSMYLCASSSGTPGGGTEAFFGQGTRLTVV.

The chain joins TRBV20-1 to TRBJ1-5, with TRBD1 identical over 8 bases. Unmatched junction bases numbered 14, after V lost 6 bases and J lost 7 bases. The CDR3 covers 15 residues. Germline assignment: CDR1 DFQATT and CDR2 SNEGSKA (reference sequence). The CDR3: CSAGGQGRYLQPQHF. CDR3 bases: TGCAGTGCGGGTGGACAGGGACGTTATCTACAGCCCCAGCATTTT.